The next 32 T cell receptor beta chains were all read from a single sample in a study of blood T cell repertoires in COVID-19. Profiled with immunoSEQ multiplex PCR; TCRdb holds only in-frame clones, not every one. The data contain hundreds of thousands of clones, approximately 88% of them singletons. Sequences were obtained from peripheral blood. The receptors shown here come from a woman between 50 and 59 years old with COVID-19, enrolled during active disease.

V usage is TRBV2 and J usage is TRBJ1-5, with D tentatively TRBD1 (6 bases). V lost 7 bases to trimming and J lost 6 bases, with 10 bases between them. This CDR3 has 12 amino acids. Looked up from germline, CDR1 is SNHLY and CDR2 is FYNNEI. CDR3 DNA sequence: TGTGCCAGCAAGAACAGGGCTCAGCCCCAGCATTTT. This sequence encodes CASKNRAQPQHF.

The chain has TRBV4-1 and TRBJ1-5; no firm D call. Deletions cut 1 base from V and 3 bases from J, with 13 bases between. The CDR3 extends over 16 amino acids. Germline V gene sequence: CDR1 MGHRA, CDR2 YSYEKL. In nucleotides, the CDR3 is TGCGCCAGCAGCCAAGGGGCCGGCCTCTCCAATCAGCCCCAGCATTTT. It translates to CASSQGAGLSNQPQHF.

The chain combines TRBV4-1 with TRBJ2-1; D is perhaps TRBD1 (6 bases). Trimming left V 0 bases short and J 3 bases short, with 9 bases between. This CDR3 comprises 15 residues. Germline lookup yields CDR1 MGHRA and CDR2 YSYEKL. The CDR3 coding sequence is TGCGCCAGCAGCCAAGAGGGGGCTCTCTACAATGAGCAGTTCTTC. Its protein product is CASSQEGALYNEQFF.

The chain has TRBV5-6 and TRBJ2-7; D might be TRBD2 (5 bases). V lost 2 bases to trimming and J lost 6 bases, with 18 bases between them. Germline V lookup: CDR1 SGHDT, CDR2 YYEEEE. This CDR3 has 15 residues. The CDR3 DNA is TGTGCCAGCAGCTTAAACCCCCACCCTGGAGGCGAGCAGTACTTC. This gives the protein CASSLNPHPGGEQYF.

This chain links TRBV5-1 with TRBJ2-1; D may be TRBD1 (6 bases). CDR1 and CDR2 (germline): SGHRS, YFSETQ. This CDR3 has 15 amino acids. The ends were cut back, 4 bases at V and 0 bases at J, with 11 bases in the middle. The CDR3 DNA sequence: TGCGCCAGCAGCGTGGACAGTAGCTCCTACAATGAGCAGTTCTTC. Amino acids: CASSVDSSSYNEQFF.

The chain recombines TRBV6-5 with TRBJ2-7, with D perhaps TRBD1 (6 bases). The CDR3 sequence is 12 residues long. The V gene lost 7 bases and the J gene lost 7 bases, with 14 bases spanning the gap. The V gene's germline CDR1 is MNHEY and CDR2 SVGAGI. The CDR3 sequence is CASTVTGLEQYF. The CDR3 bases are TGTGCCAGCACCGTTACAGGGTTGGAGCAGTACTTC.

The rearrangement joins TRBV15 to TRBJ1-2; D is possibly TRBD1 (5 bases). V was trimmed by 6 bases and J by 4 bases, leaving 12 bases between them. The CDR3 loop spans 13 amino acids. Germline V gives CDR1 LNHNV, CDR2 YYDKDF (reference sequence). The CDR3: CATSIQEFYGYTF. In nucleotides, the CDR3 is TGTGCCACCAGTATACAGGAATTCTATGGCTACACCTTC.

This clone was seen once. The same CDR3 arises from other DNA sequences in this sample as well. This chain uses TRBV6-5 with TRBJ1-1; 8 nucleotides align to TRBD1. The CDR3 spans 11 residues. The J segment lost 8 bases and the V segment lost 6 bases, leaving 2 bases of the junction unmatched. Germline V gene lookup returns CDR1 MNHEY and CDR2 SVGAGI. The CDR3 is CASSRDREAFF. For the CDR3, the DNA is TGTGCCAGCAGCCGGGACAGGGAAGCTTTCTTT.

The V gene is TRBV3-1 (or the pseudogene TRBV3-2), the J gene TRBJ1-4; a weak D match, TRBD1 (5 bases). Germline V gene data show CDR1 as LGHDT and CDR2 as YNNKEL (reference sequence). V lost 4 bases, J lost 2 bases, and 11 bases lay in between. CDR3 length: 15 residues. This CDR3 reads CASSPRAGTNEKLFF. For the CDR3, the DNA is TGTGCCAGCAGCCCAAGGGCAGGGACTAATGAAAAACTGTTTTTT.

DNA for the CDR3: TGTGCCAGCAGCTCGGGGACAGCTCGTTATGGCTACACCTTC. Translation: CASSSGTARYGYTF. V and J are TRBV11-1 and TRBJ1-2, with 7 bases aligning to TRBD1. Trimming took 4 bases from V and 5 from J; bases not matched to a gene: 7. CDR1 is SGHAT, CDR2 FQDESV, per germline (reference sequence). The CDR3 runs 14 residues. Using reference TRBV11-1 and TRBJ1-2 for the parts outside the CDR3, the full variable domain is EAEVAQSPRYKITEKSQAVAFWCDPISGHATLYWYRQILGQGPELLVQFQDESVVDDSQLPKDRFSAERLKGVDSTLKIQPAELGDSAMYLCASSSGTARYGYTFGSGTRLTVV.

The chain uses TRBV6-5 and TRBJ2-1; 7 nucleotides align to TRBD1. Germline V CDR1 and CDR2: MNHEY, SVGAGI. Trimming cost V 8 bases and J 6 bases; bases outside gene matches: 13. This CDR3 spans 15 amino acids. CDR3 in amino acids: CASAHRGQTTNEQFF. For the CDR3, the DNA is TGTGCCAGCGCTCACCGGGGACAGACCACCAATGAGCAGTTCTTC.

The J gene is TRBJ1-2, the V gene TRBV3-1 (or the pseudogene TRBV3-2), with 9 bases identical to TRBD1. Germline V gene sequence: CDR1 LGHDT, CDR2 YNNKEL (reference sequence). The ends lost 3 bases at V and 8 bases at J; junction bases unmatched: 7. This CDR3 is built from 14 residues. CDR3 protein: CASSQGGQGSGYTF. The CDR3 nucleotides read TGTGCCAGCAGCCAGGGGGGACAGGGTTCGGGCTACACCTTC.

This chain's CDR3 is CASTKERPEAFF. The CDR3, as DNA: TGCGCCAGCACTAAGGAGAGGCCCGAAGCTTTCTTT. The V and J genes are TRBV10-1 and TRBJ1-1; D unresolved. Germline V gene data show CDR1 as WNHNN and CDR2 as SYGVQD (reference sequence). The ends were cut back, 7 bases at V and 8 bases at J, with 14 bases in the middle. There are 12 residues in the CDR3.

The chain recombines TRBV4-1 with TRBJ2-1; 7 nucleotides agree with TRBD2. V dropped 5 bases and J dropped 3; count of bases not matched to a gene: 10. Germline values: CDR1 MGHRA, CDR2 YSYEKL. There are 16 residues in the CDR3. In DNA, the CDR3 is TGCGCCAGCAGCGTAGATCGTACTAGCGTCTACAATGAGCAGTTCTTC. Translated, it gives CASSVDRTSVYNEQFF.

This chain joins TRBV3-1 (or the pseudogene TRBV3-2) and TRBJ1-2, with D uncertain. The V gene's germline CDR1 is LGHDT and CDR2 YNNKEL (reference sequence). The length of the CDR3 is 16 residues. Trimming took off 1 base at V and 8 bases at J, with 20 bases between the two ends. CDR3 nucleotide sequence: TGTGCCAGCAGCCAAGGAGCCTCTCGGGTTTATGGAGGCTACACCTTC. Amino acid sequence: CASSQGASRVYGGYTF.

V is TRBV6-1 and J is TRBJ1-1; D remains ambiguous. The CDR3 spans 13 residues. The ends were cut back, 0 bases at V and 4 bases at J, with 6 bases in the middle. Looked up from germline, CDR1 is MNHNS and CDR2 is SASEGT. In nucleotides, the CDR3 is TGTGCCAGCAGTGAAGCGCGGAGCACTGAAGCTTTCTTT. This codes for CASSEARSTEAFF.

This CDR3 is CASSQSGTEAFF. CDR3 bases: TGTGCCAGCAGTCAATCGGGGACTGAAGCTTTCTTT. The chain is built from TRBV6-5 and TRBJ1-1; D call uncertain. CDR3 length: 12 residues. The germline gives CDR1 MNHEY, CDR2 SVGAGI. Trimming pared 5 bases from V and 5 bases from J, leaving 9 bases between.

The CDR3 nucleotides read TGTGCCAGCAGGTTGGCCAGGGGGAACTATGGCTACACCTTC. Its protein is CASRLARGNYGYTF. This sequence joins TRBV6-5 and TRBJ1-2; 7 nucleotides align to TRBD1. CDR1 and CDR2 from the germline V gene are MNHEY and SVGAGI. The junction had 6 bases not matched to a gene; V was cut back by 6 bases and J by 2 bases. CDR3 length: 14 residues.

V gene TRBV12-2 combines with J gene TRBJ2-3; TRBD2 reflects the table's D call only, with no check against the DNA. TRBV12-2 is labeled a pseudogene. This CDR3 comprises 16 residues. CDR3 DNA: TGTGCAAGTCGCGGGGGACTAGCGGGGCCTACAGATACGCAGTATTTT. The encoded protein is CASRGGLAGPTDTQYF.

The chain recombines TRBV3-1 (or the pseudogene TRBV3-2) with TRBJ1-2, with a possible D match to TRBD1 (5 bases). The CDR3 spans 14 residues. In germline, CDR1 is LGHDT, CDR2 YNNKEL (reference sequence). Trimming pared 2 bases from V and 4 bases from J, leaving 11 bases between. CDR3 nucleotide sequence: TGTGCCAGCAGCCAACCCGCGGGACTCTATGGCTACACCTTC. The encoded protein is CASSQPAGLYGYTF.

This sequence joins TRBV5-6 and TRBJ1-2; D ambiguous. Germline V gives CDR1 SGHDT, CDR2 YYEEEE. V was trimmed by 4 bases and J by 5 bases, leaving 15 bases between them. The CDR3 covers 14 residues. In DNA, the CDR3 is TGTGCCAGCAGCCGCGTCGATTTCCCTTATGGCTACACCTTC. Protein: CASSRVDFPYGYTF.

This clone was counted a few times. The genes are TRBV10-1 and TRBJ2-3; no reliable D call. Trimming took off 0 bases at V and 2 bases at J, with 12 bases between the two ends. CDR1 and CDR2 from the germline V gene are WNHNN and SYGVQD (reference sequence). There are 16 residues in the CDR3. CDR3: CASSESAWRSTDTQYF. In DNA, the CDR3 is TGCGCCAGCAGTGAGTCGGCCTGGAGATCCACAGATACGCAGTATTTT.

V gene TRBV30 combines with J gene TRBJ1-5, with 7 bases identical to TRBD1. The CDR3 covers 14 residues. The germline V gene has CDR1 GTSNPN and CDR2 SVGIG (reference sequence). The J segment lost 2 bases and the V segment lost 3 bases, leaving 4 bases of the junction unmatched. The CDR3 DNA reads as TGTGCCTGGAGCCTCGGGACAGGCAATCAGCCCCAGCATTTT. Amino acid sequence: CAWSLGTGNQPQHF.

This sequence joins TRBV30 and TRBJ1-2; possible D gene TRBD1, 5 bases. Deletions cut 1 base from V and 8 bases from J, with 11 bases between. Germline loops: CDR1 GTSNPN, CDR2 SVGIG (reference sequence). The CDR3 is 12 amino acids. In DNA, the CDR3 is TGTGCCTGGAGTGGGGGCAGTTGGGGCTACACCTTC. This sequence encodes CAWSGGSWGYTF.

CDR3 bases: TGTGCCAGCCTACGACAGGCTGGCTCTGGAAACACCATATATTTT. This codes for CASLRQAGSGNTIYF. This chain uses TRBV19 with TRBJ1-3; D is possibly TRBD1 (6 bases). Deletions cut 9 bases from V and 0 bases from J, with 15 bases between. CDR3 length: 15 residues. The germline V gene encodes CDR1 LNHDA and CDR2 SQIVND (reference sequence).

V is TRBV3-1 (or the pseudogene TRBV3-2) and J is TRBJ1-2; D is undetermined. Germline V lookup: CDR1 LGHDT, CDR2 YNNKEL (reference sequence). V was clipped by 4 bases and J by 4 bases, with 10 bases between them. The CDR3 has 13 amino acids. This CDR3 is CASSLRTVYGYTF. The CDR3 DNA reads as TGTGCCAGCAGCCTCCGAACAGTCTATGGCTACACCTTC.

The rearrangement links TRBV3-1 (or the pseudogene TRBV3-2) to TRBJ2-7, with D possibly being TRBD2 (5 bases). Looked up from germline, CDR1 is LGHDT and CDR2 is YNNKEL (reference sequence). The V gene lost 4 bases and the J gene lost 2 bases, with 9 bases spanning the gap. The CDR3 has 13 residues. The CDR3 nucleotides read TGTGCCAGCAGCCGAGGGAAAACCTACGAGCAGTACTTC. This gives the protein CASSRGKTYEQYF.

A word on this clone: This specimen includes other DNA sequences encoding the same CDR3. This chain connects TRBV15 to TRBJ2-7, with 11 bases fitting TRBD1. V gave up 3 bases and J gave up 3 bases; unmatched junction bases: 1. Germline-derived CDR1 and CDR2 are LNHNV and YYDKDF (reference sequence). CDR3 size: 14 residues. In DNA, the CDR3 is TGTGCCACCAGCAGGGACAGGGGGCTCTACGAGCAGTACTTC. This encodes CATSRDRGLYEQYF.

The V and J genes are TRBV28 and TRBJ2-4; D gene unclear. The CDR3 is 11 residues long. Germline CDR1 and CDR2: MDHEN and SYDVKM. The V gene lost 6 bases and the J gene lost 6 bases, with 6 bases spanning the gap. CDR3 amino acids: CASRMRNIQYF. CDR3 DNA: TGTGCCAGCAGGATGAGAAACATTCAGTACTTC.

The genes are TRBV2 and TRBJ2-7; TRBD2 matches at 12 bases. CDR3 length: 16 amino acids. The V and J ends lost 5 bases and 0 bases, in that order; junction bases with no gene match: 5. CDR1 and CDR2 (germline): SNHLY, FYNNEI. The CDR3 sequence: CASSSRLAGASYEQYF. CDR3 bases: TGTGCCAGCAGTTCCCGACTAGCGGGGGCCTCCTACGAGCAGTACTTC.

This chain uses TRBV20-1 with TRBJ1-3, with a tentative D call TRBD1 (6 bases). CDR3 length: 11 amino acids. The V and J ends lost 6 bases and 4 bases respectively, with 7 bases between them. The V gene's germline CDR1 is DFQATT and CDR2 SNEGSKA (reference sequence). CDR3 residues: CSADRGNTIYF. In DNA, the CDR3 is TGCAGTGCAGACAGGGGAAACACCATATATTTT.

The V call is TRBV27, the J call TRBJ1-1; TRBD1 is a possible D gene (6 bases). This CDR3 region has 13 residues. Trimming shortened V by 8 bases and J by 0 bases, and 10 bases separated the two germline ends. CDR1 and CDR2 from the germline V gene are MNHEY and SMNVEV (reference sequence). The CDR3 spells CASYGQMNTEAFF. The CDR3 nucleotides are TGTGCCAGCTACGGACAGATGAACACTGAAGCTTTCTTT.